This T cell receptor beta chain was recovered during a study of shared clonotypes between healthy human individuals. Overall study: Researchers drew samples from a couple of women and a few men aged 18 to 49.

In this sample, this clone turned up once. Deletions cut 4 bases from V and 6 bases from J, with 16 bases between. Germline CDR1 and CDR2: MNHEY and SVGAGI. The CDR3 is 16 residues long. Profiled with immunoSEQ multiplex PCR; TCRdb holds only in-frame clones, not every one. The sample lists approximately 2.5 million clones; under 95% were seen once. The genes are TRBV6-5 and TRBJ1-6, with D maybe TRBD1 (6 bases). This receptor was obtained from a man in his late teens or twenties in good health. Some clones in this sample may be carry-over from other donors' samples. Material for sequencing was naive CD4+ T cells from PBMCs. Specified subset: CD45RA+ positively selected. This CDR3 reads CASSLGAFTPNSPLHF. CDR3 sequence (DNA): TGTGCCAGCAGTTTGGGGGCGTTCACCCCTAATTCACCCCTCCACTTT.